Below, one T cell receptor (beta chain) is given with its context. As handled by the study authors: It was from reference gene primer amplification that nucleated cell counts were estimated. Data came from immunoSEQ multiplex PCR; TCRdb stores just in-frame clones and leaves some out. V and J calls and clone size are those listed in that table; D and trimming were worked out from the DNA. The table lists a few hundred thousand clones, around 90% of them singletons. The record originates from a study of blood T cell repertoires in COVID-19. In the study overall: Material from acute and convalescent COVID-19 was sourced from the United States, Italy and Spain. The cDNA or gDNA used as material had been derived from T cells, B-cell-depleted T cells, or PBMCs.

The CDR3 is 15 amino acids. CDR1 is MNHEY and CDR2 is SMNVEV in the germline V gene (reference sequence). Trimming cost V 2 bases and J 5 bases; bases outside gene matches: 9. V is TRBV27 and J is TRBJ2-7, with 7 positions matching TRBD1. The material sequenced was peripheral blood. The TCR originated in a man in his 70s with acute or convalescent COVID-19. Here the CDR3 DNA reads TGTGCCAGCAGTTTAGGTCCCAGGGGGTTCAACGAGCAGTACTTC. Its translation is CASSLGPRGFNEQYF.